This T cell receptor beta chain appears in the sequencing data of a study of blood T cells in healthy people across ages. Study-level findings and limits: Diversity of TCR beta correlated strongly with naive T cell percentage.

With a J-beta primer mix and a sample-barcoded 5' primer, a second PCR ran about 7 to 11 cycles. TCRdb used MiXCR to reprocess the 5' RACE reads, holding one entry per CDR3 protein. The sample includes hundreds of thousands of distinct CDR3 sequences, roughly 44% of them seen just once. This CDR3 has 13 amino acids. The germline CDR1 and CDR2 sequences are MNHEY and SVGEGT. V lost 7 bases and J lost 5, with 15 bases in between. Remarks on this clonotype: The antigen remains unidentified.

Input material: blood. The chain links TRBV6-2 or TRBV6-3 to TRBJ2-7; D might be TRBD1 or TRBD2, each matching 5 bases. This receptor was obtained from a woman in her fifties or sixties in good health. The CDR3 protein is CASNSPGLDEQYF. CDR3 in DNA: TGTGCCAGCAATTCTCCGGGGCTGGACGAGCAGTACTTC.